A selection of T cell receptor beta chains follows, all from one sample in a study of blood T cell repertoires in COVID-19. Sequenced by immunoSEQ multiplex PCR; TCRdb stores in-frame clones only, minus some. The sample holds 250,000 to 300,000 clones, 86% seen once. Sequences were obtained from peripheral blood. Receptor source: a woman in her 30s with active or convalescent COVID-19. Each CDR3 is given without its conserved first and last residue. Each record gives: CDR3 protein, J gene, clone size, V gene. Clone size is given for some rows only: seen once, a few or many times, or a class if the clone is expanded.

ASSQDLTSGSTDTQY,TRBJ2-3,NA,TRBV4-3
ASSVGTLSWGYGYT,TRBJ1-2,NA,TRBV9
ASSSDPARDGYT,TRBJ1-2,NA,TRBV5-1
ASSLTGAHNEQF,TRBJ2-1,NA,TRBV11-2
ARPFWQGKWEQY,TRBJ2-7,NA,TRBV19
ASSQDYLAGYAGELF,TRBJ2-2,NA,TRBV3-1/TRBV3-2
ASRGQGDTGELF,TRBJ2-2,NA,TRBV6-5
ASSVGIGGNYEQY,TRBJ2-7,NA,TRBV9
ASSQLAGGPYNEQF,TRBJ2-1,NA,TRBV3-1/TRBV3-2
ASSEAGGSSYNSPLH,TRBJ1-6,NA,TRBV6-1
ASSHGLMNTEAF,TRBJ1-1,NA,TRBV25-1
ASSVVEGNTEAF,TRBJ1-1,NA,TRBV9
SVDGGQGVRNYGYT,TRBJ1-2,NA,TRBV29-1
ASSLEGAGGHNEQF,TRBJ2-1,once,TRBV5-1
ASSPRVTEAF,TRBJ1-1,NA,TRBV18
ATSTGLLNQPQH,TRBJ1-5,NA,TRBV15
ASSLSRGRLINQPQH,TRBJ1-5,NA,TRBV28
ASSSGISGNTIY,TRBJ1-3,NA,TRBV5-1
ASSSGTVNYGYT,TRBJ1-2,NA,TRBV5-6
AWTSGGGGAGELF,TRBJ2-2,NA,TRBV30
ASSRAVSTDTQY,TRBJ2-3,NA,TRBV7-9
ASSFFGEGNNEKLF,TRBJ1-4,NA,TRBV28
ASEGGQGAYYGYT,TRBJ1-2,NA,TRBV19
ASSLTDPSYEQY,TRBJ2-7,NA,TRBV5-1
ASSSGGVTEAF,TRBJ1-1,NA,TRBV25-1
ASSSVSGGAGNEQF,TRBJ2-1,NA,TRBV7-8
ASSLTRSGGIYEQY,TRBJ2-7,NA,TRBV7-2
ASSLTLRSSYNEQF,TRBJ2-1,NA,TRBV7-2
ASSPSTIRAGSYGYT,TRBJ1-2,NA,TRBV5-8
ASSDQGAQSATNEKLF,TRBJ1-4,NA,TRBV25-1
ASSLGLAGHETQY,TRBJ2-5,once,TRBV9
ASSFLRGTAEAF,TRBJ1-1,NA,TRBV7-2
ATSRELAVRQEARETQY,TRBJ2-5,NA,TRBV15
ATSKDRYTEAF,TRBJ1-1,NA,TRBV15
ASSDWPYEQY,TRBJ2-7,NA,TRBV2
ASSFTGTVRETNEKLF,TRBJ1-4,once,TRBV7-9
ASSLTGAIGEQF,TRBJ2-1,NA,TRBV7-3
AWSVLGTGRDEQY,TRBJ2-7,NA,TRBV30
ASSPGGVDYGYT,TRBJ1-2,NA,TRBV18
ASSQEGQGDTQY,TRBJ2-3,few,TRBV5-1
ASSPRIDPSSYNEQF,TRBJ2-1,NA,TRBV7-3
ASSQGAANTEAF,TRBJ1-1,NA,TRBV5-1
AASGGNSKNTEAF,TRBJ1-1,NA,TRBV10-3
ASSNRAAEQF,TRBJ2-1,NA,TRBV6-2/TRBV6-3
ASSYGQGTEAF,TRBJ1-1,few,TRBV5-6
ASRDSLSNEKLF,TRBJ1-4,NA,TRBV28
ASSRPGTALGMAKNIQY,TRBJ2-4,NA,TRBV5-5